This TCR beta chain was recovered during a study of T-cell reconstitution after alpha-beta-depleted transplantation in children. This CDR3 has 12 residues. Germline CDR1 reads MDHEN; CDR2 reads SYDVKM. Trimming pared 11 bases from V and 0 bases from J, leaving 10 bases between. It was with unique molecular identifiers that the TCRbeta library was prepared. One entry per CDR3 protein results from TCRdb running MiXCR on the PCR reads. The sample has 240,000 or so distinct CDR3 sequences; roughly 8% are singletons. The input for sequencing was PBMCs, mostly from graft donor cells, taken 180 days after TCRalphabeta/CD19-depleted stem cell transplant. The clonotype originates from a male patient aged 10-17 years who had a stem cell transplant for acute lymphoblastic leukemia, so the T cells may come from the graft donor. The chain couples TRBV28 to TRBJ1-1; unclear D gene. CDR3 bases: TGTGCCGAGGCCGGGGTGAACACTGAAGCTTTCTTT. Protein product: CAEAGVNTEAFF.